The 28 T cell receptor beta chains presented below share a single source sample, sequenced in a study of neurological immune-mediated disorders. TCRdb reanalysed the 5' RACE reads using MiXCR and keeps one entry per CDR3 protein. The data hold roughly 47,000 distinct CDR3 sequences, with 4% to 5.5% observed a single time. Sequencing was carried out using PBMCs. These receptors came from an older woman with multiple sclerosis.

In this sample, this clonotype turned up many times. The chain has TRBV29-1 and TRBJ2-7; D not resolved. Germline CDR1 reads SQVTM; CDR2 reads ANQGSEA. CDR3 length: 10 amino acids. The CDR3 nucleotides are TGCAGAGGGCCCGAAGACGAGCAGTACGTC. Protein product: CRGPEDEQYV.

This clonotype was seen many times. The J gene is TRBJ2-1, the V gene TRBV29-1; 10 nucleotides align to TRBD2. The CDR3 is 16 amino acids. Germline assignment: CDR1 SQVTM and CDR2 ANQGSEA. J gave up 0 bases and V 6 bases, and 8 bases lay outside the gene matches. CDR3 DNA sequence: TGCAGCGTGACGGGACTAGCGACAAGCTCCTACAATGAGCAGTTCTTC. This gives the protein CSVTGLATSSYNEQFF.

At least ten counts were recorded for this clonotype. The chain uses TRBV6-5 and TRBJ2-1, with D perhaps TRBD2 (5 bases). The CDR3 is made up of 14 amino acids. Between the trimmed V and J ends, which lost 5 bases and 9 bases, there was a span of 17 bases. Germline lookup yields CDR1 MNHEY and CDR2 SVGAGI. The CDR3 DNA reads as TGTGCCAGCAGTCGTAGTTTTAGCGTTCCTGAGCAGTTCTTC. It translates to CASSRSFSVPEQFF.

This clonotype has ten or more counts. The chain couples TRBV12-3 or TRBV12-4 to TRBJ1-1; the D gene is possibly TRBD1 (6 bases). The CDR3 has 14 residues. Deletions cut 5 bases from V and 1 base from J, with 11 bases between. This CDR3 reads CASSGDTENTEAFF. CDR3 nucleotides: TGTGCCAGCAGTGGGGACACCGAGAACACTGAAGCTTTCTTT.

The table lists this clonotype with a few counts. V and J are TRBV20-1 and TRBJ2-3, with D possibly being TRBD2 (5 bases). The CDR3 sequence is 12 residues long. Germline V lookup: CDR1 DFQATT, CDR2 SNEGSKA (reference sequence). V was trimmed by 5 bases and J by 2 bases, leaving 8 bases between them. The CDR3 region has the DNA TGCAGTGCTCCCGGGATCACAGATACGCAGTATTTT. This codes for CSAPGITDTQYF.

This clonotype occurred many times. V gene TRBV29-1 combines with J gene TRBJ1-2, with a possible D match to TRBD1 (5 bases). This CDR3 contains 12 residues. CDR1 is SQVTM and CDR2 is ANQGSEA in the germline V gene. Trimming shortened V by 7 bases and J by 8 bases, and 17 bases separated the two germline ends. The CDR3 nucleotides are TGCAGCGCCCGAGCCCAGGGCCGGGGCTACACCTTC. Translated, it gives CSARAQGRGYTF.

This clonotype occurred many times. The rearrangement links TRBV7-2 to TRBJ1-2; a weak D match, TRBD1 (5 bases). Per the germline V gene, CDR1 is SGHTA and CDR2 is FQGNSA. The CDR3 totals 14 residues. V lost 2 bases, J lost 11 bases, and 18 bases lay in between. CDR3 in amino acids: CASSLPGGGRTYTF. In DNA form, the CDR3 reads TGTGCCAGCAGCTTACCTGGCGGGGGACGAACTTACACCTTC. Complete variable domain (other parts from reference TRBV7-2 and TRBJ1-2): GAGVSQSPSNKVTEKGKDVELRCDPISGHTALYWYRQSLGQGLEFLIYFQGNSAPDKSGLPSDRFSAERTGGSVSTLTIQRTQQEDSAVYLCASSLPGGGRTYTFGSGTRLTVV.

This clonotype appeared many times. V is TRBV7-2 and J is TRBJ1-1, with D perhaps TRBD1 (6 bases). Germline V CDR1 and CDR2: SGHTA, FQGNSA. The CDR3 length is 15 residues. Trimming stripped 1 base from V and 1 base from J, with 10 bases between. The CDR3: CASSLEGGANTEAFF. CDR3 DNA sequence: TGTGCCAGCAGCTTAGAAGGGGGGGCGAACACTGAAGCTTTCTTT.

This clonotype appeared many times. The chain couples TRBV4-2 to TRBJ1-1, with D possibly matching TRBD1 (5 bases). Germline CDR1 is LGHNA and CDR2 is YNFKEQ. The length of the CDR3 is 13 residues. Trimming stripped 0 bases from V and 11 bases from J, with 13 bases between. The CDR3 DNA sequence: TGTGCCAGCAGCCAAGAGGGGCAAGGTGGCGCTTTCTTT. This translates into CASSQEGQGGAFF.

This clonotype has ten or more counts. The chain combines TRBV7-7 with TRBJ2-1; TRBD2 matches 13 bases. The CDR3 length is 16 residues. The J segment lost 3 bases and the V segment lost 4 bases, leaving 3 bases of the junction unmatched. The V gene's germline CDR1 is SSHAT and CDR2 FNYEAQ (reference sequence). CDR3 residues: CASSYGLAGDYNEQFF. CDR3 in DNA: TGTGCCAGCAGCTACGGACTAGCGGGGGACTACAATGAGCAGTTCTTC. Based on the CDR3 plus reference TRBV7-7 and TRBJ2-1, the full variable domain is GAGVSQSPRYKVTKRGQDVTLRCDPISSHATLYWYQQALGQGPEFLTYFNYEAQPDKSGLPSDRFSAERPEGSISTLTIQRTEQRDSAMYRCASSYGLAGDYNEQFFGPGTRLTVL.

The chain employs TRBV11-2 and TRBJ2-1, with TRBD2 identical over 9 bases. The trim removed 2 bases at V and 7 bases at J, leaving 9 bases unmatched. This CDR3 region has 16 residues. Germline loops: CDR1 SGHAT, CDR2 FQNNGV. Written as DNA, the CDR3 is TGTGCCAGCAGCTTAAAGGCGGGAGGGATCGAAAATGAGCAGTTCTTC. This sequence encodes CASSLKAGGIENEQFF.

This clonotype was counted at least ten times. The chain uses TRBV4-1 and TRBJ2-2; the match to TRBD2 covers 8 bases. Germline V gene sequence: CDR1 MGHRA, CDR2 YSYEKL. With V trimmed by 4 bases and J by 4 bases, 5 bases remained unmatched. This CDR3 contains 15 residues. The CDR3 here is CASSPRLATTGELFF. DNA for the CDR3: TGCGCCAGCAGCCCCCGACTAGCGACCACCGGGGAGCTGTTTTTT.

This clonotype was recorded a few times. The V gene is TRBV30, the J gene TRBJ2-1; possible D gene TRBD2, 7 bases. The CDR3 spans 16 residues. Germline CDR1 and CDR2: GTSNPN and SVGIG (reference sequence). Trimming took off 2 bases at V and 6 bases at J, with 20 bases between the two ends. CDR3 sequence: CAWSSLFSGGLNEQFF. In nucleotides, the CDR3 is TGTGCCTGGAGTTCCCTGTTTTCCGGGGGGCTCAATGAGCAGTTCTTC.

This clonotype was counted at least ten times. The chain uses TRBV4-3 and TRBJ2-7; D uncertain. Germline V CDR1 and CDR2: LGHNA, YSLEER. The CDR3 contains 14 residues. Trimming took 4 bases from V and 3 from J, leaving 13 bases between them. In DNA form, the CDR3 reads TGCGCCAGCAGCCCCCGGCACGCCTACTACGAGCAGTACTTC. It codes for CASSPRHAYYEQYF.

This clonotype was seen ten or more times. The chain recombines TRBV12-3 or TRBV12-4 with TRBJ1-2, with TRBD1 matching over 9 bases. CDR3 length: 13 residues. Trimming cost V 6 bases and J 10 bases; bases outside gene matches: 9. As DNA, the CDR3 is TGTGCCAGCAGGGCAGGGACAGGGTTTGCCTACACCTTC. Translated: CASRAGTGFAYTF.

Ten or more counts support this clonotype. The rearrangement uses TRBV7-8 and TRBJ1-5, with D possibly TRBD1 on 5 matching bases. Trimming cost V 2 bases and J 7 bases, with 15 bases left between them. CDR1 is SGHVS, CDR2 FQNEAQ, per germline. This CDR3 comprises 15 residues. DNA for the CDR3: TGTGCCAGCAGCTTATATTCAGGGTTAGGACAGCCCCAGCATTTT. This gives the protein CASSLYSGLGQPQHF.

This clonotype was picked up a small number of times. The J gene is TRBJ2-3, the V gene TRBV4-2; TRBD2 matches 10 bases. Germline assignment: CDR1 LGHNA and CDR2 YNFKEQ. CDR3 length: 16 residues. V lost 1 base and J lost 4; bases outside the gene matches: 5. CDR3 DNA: TGTGCCAGCAGCCAAGGGAGCGGGGGGGCTGCAGATACGCAGTATTTT. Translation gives CASSQGSGGAADTQYF.

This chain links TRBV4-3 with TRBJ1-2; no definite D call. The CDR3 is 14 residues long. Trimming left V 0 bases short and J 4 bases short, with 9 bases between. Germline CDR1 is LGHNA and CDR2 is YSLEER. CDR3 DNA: TGCGCCAGCAGCCAAGATACGTCCCTCTATGGCTACACCTTC. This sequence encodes CASSQDTSLYGYTF.

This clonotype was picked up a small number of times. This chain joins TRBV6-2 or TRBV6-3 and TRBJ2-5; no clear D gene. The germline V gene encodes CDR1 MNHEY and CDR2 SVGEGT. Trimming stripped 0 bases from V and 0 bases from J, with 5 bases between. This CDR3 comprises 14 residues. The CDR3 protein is CASSYSVYQETQYF. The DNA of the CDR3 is TGTGCCAGCAGTTACTCCGTGTACCAAGAGACCCAGTACTTC.

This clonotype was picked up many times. In DNA, the CDR3 is TGCGCCAGCGGTCAGGCGGGCGGGGTCTACGAGCAGTACTTC. This translates into CASGQAGGVYEQYF. The chain combines TRBV4-1 with TRBJ2-7, with TRBD2 as a possible D gene (6 bases). Per the germline V gene, CDR1 is MGHRA and CDR2 is YSYEKL. This CDR3 comprises 14 residues. The germline V and J ends were trimmed by 8 bases and 3 bases, with 17 bases remaining between them.

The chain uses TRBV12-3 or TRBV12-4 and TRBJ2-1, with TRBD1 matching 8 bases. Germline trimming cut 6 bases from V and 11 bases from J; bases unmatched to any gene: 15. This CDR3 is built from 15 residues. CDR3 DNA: TGTGCCAGCAGCCCTACAGGGGGAGGTGTGGGCCAGCAGTTCTTC. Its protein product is CASSPTGGGVGQQFF.

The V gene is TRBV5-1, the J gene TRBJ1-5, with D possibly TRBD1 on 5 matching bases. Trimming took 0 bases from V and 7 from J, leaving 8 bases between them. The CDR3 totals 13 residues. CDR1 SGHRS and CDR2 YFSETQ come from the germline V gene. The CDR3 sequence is CASSLDPGQPQHF. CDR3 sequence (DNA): TGCGCCAGCAGCTTGGATCCAGGGCAGCCCCAGCATTTT.

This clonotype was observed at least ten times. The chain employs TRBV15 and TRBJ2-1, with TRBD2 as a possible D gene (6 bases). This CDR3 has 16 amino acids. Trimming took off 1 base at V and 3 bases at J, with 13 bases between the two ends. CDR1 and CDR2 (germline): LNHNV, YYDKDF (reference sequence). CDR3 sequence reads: CATSRALGGGYNEQFF. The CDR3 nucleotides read TGTGCCACCAGCAGAGCACTGGGGGGAGGCTACAATGAGCAGTTCTTC.

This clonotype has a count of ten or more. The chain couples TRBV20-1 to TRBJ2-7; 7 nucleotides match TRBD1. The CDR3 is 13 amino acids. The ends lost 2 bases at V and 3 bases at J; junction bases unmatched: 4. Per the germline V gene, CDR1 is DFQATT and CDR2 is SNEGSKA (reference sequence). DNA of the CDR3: TGCAGTGCTAGAAACGACAGGGACTACGAGCAGTACTTC. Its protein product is CSARNDRDYEQYF.

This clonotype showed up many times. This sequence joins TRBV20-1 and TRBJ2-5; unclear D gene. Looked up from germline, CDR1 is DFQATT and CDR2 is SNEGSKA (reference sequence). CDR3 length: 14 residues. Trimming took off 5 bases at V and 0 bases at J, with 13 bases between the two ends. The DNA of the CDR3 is TGCAGTGCTCCATTGGACCAGTACCAAGAGACCCAGTACTTC. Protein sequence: CSAPLDQYQETQYF.

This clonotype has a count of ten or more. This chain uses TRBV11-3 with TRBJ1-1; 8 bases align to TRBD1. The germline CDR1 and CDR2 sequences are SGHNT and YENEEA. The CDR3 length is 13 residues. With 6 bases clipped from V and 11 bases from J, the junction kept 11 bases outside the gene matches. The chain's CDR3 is CASSYGTGGAAFF. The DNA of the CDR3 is TGTGCCAGCAGTTACGGGACAGGTGGAGCGGCTTTCTTT.

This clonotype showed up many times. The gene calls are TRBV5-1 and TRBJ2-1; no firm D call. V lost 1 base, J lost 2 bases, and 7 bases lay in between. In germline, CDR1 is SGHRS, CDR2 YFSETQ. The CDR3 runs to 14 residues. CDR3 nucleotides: TGCGCCAGCAGCTTGACTACTGCCTACAATGAGCAGTTCTTC. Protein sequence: CASSLTTAYNEQFF.

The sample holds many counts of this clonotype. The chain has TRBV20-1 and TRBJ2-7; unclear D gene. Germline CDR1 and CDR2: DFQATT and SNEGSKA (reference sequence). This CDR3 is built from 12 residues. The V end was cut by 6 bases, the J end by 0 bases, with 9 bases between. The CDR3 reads CSADASSYEQYF. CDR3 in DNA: TGCAGTGCAGACGCAAGCTCCTACGAGCAGTACTTC.